What follows are 26 T cell receptor beta chains derived from one specimen sequenced in a study of cytomegalovirus exposure and HLA in healthy donors. With 60 Vbeta and 13 Jbeta primers, the PCR was carried out. TCRdb keeps only in-frame clones here, not all; method: immunoSEQ multiplex PCR. The table records roughly 100,000 clones, 71% of them present only once. Sequencing was done on a sample of PBMCs. These receptors originate from a female donor in good health and CMV-seronegative.

The chain has TRBV11-3 and TRBJ1-2; 10 bases map to TRBD1. Germline values: CDR1 SGHNT, CDR2 YENEEA. The CDR3 covers 13 residues. Trimming removed 5 bases from V and 8 bases from J; junction bases left unmatched: 5. The CDR3: CASSRQGAGGYTF. The CDR3 nucleotides are TGTGCCAGCAGCCGACAGGGGGCTGGGGGCTACACCTTC.

V is TRBV5-1 and J is TRBJ2-7, with a tentative D call TRBD1 (6 bases). From germline, CDR1 is SGHRS and CDR2 YFSETQ. The CDR3 has 17 residues. V was pared by 0 bases and J by 4 bases, with 20 bases between. The CDR3 spells CASSLAIINRDGYEQYF. As DNA, the CDR3 is TGCGCCAGCAGCTTGGCAATCATTAACAGGGACGGATACGAGCAGTACTTC.

There are a few counts of this clone. The J gene is TRBJ1-1, the V gene TRBV7-2; D gene ambiguous. The CDR3 is 14 residues long. V lost 7 bases and J 6 bases, leaving 18 bases between the germline ends. Per germline, CDR1 SGHTA and CDR2 FQGNSA. This CDR3 reads CASTRRRGDSEAFF. The DNA for the CDR3 is TGTGCCAGCACCCGACGGCGGGGTGACTCTGAAGCTTTCTTT. Variable domain in full (rest from reference TRBV7-2 and TRBJ1-1): GAGVSQSPSNKVTEKGKDVELRCDPISGHTALYWYRQSLGQGLEFLIYFQGNSAPDKSGLPSDRFSAERTGGSVSTLTIQRTQQEDSAVYLCASTRRRGDSEAFFGQGTRLTVV.

This clone was observed a handful of times. The chain couples TRBV4-3 to TRBJ2-7; D may be TRBD2 (6 bases). This CDR3 has 13 amino acids. Germline assignment: CDR1 LGHNA and CDR2 YSLEER. V shed 2 bases and J shed 6 bases, with 11 bases lying between them. The CDR3 DNA reads TGCGCCAGCAGCCAATTCGGGGGAGGCGAGCAGTACTTC. Translation gives CASSQFGGGEQYF.

V is TRBV5-4 and J is TRBJ2-2; D is unclear. The CDR3 contains 16 residues. With 4 bases removed from V and 7 bases from J, the gap between germline ends came to 20 bases. CDR1 is SGHNT and CDR2 is YYREEE in the germline V gene (reference sequence). The CDR3 bases are TGTGCCAGCAGCCCCGGTGGTCGCACGAGGAACGGGGAGCTGTTTTTT. The encoded protein is CASSPGGRTRNGELFF.

A word on this clone: Germline is not matched at one junction end, which may reflect a read error. The J gene is TRBJ1-4, the V gene TRBV4-2; D unclear. This CDR3 is 13 amino acids long. The V gene's germline CDR1 is LGHNA and CDR2 YNFKEQ. CDR3 nucleotides: TGTGCCGGCAGCCCACAGCTTAATGAAAAACTGTTTTTT. This encodes CAGSPQLNEKLFF.

The chain uses TRBV30 and TRBJ2-7; 10 bases match TRBD1. Germline trimming cut 7 bases from V and 6 bases from J; bases unmatched to any gene: 6. The CDR3 spans 12 residues. Germline V gene sequence: CDR1 GTSNPN, CDR2 SVGIG (reference sequence). CDR3: CASGDRGFEQYF. The CDR3 DNA follows: TGTGCCTCGGGGGACAGGGGCTTCGAGCAGTACTTC.

The sample holds a few counts of this clone. The V gene is TRBV10-2, the J gene TRBJ2-3; TRBD2 might be the D (6 bases). Trimming removed 5 bases from V and 4 bases from J, with 10 bases in between. There are 13 residues in the CDR3. Germline CDR1 is WSHSY and CDR2 is SAAADI. The CDR3 bases are TGCGCCAGCAGTTTAGCGGCGCCAGATACGCAGTATTTT. This gives the protein CASSLAAPDTQYF.

This clone was found once. CDR3 protein: CASRGLAGARTDTQYF. CDR3 DNA sequence: TGTGCCAGCCGCGGACTAGCGGGGGCACGCACAGATACGCAGTATTTT. The J gene is TRBJ2-3, the V gene TRBV2; 13 bases line up with TRBD2. Germline CDR1 SNHLY, CDR2 FYNNEI. Unmatched junction bases numbered 6, after V lost 8 bases and J lost 1 base. There are 16 residues in the CDR3.

This chain uses TRBV2 with TRBJ1-4; 10 bases are a match to TRBD1. The CDR3 totals 12 residues. Looked up from germline, CDR1 is SNHLY and CDR2 is FYNNEI. After removal of 6 bases from V and 12 bases from J, the junction contained 4 bases not matched to a gene. CDR3 residues: CASRADRGELFF. DNA for the CDR3: TGTGCCAGCAGAGCGGACAGGGGGGAACTGTTTTTT.

The chain combines TRBV11-3 with TRBJ2-5; 10 positions match TRBD2. This CDR3 region has 18 residues. The V gene's germline CDR1 is SGHNT and CDR2 YENEEA. Trimming at V came to 5 bases and at J to 3 bases, leaving 15 bases not matched to a gene. The CDR3 region has the DNA TGTGCCAGCAGCGTTATGGTGTTCAGCGGGAGGGAGAAAGAGACCCAGTACTTC. Translation: CASSVMVFSGREKETQYF.

The chain links TRBV4-3 to TRBJ2-3; possible D gene TRBD2, 7 bases. The CDR3 has 16 residues. Germline V gives CDR1 LGHNA, CDR2 YSLEER. With 4 bases removed from V and 2 bases from J, the gap between germline ends came to 16 bases. The chain's CDR3 is CASSPQFRGATDTQYF. The CDR3 nucleotides read TGCGCCAGCAGCCCTCAGTTTCGGGGGGCCACAGATACGCAGTATTTT.

This clone has just a few counts. This sequence joins TRBV6-5 and TRBJ1-4; D not resolved. The CDR3 totals 16 residues. V dropped 0 bases and J dropped 8 bases, with 16 bases sitting between them. The germline V gene has CDR1 MNHEY and CDR2 SVGAGI. CDR3 bases: TGTGCCAGCAGTTACTCGATAAGCCGGGTTAAAGAAAAACTGTTTTTT. Translation: CASSYSISRVKEKLFF.

In its sample, this clone was seen a few times. The chain uses TRBV6-1 and TRBJ2-4; TRBD1 matches at 8 bases. Germline-derived CDR1 and CDR2 are MNHNS and SASEGT. V gave up 8 bases and J gave up 5 bases; unmatched junction bases: 8. The CDR3 runs 14 residues. The CDR3 DNA sequence: TGTGCCAGCTTACACAGGGGGATCCAAAACATTCAGTACTTC. Its translation is CASLHRGIQNIQYF.

This clone was seen once. CDR3 loop: CAWAPPGNEQFF. The CDR3, as DNA: TGTGCCTGGGCTCCGCCGGGGAATGAGCAGTTCTTC. V and J are TRBV30 and TRBJ2-1, with D possibly being TRBD2 (5 bases). There are 12 residues in the CDR3. CDR1 GTSNPN and CDR2 SVGIG come from the germline V gene (reference sequence). Between the trimmed V and J ends, which lost 5 bases and 7 bases, there was a span of 12 bases.

This clone has a handful of counts. J is TRBJ2-3 and V is TRBV6-1; 9 nucleotides line up with TRBD2. The germline gives CDR1 MNHNS, CDR2 SASEGT. V was clipped by 2 bases and J by 6 bases; unmatched bases: 6. The CDR3 covers 15 residues. This CDR3 reads CASSELAGPRDTQYF. The CDR3 DNA reads TGTGCCAGCAGTGAACTAGCGGGGCCGCGGGATACGCAGTATTTT.

Written as DNA, the CDR3 is TGTGCCAGCAGCCGGGAGGGAGCAACAGATACGCAGTATTTT. Its translation is CASSREGATDTQYF. The rearrangement joins TRBV7-3 to TRBJ2-3; the match to TRBD2 covers 8 bases. This CDR3 has 14 amino acids. J lost 3 bases, V lost 5 bases, and 4 bases had no gene match. CDR1 and CDR2 from the germline V gene are SGHTA and FQGTGA.

This clone was detected only a few times. The gene calls are TRBV10-2 and TRBJ1-1; D gene ambiguous. From germline, CDR1 is WSHSY and CDR2 SAAADI. Trimming took off 7 bases at V and 4 bases at J, with 7 bases between the two ends. CDR3 length equals 11 residues. The CDR3 DNA reads TGCGCCAGCATGAGCTTCACTGAAGCTTTCTTT. Translating it yields CASMSFTEAFF.

V usage is TRBV27 and J usage is TRBJ1-2; 11 nucleotides align to TRBD1. The germline V gene has CDR1 MNHEY and CDR2 SMNVEV (reference sequence). This CDR3 is built from 17 residues. V lost 2 bases and J lost 0; bases outside the gene matches: 5. DNA of the CDR3: TGTGCCAGCAGTTTAAGGACAGGGGGCTCTACTAACTATGGCTACACCTTC. Translating gives CASSLRTGGSTNYGYTF.

The table lists this clone with a few counts. The CDR3 sequence is CASSSHDWREVGGSYNEQFF. The CDR3 DNA follows: TGTGCCAGCAGCTCCCACGACTGGCGGGAGGTTGGGGGCTCCTACAATGAGCAGTTCTTC. This rearrangement joins TRBV13 to TRBJ2-1, with 8 nucleotides matching TRBD2. Germline V gene data show CDR1 as PRHDT and CDR2 as FYEKMQ (reference sequence). This CDR3 spans 20 amino acids. V shed 4 bases and J 0 bases; nucleotides not matched to a gene: 17.

The V and J genes are TRBV28 and TRBJ2-7, with D possibly being TRBD1 (5 bases). Germline CDR1 MDHEN, CDR2 SYDVKM. The CDR3 extends over 15 amino acids. CDR3 DNA sequence: TGTGCGACCAGTCCAACCAACCAGGGCCCAGGGGAGCAGTACTTC. Translated: CATSPTNQGPGEQYF.

This clone came up once. The gene calls are TRBV30 and TRBJ2-1, with D possibly being TRBD2 (6 bases). CDR3 length: 14 amino acids. V lost 0 bases, J lost 12 bases, and 18 bases lay in between. Germline V gene sequence: CDR1 GTSNPN, CDR2 SVGIG (reference sequence). The CDR3 DNA sequence: TGTGCCTGGAGTGTAACGGCCGGATTGGGAGGGCAGTTCTTC. As protein: CAWSVTAGLGGQFF. Filled out from reference TRBV30 and TRBJ2-1, the complete variable domain reads SQTIHQWPATLVQPVGSPLSLECTVEGTSNPNLYWYRQAAGRGLQLLFYSVGIGQISSEVPQNLSASRPQDRQFILSSKKLLLSDSGFYLCAWSVTAGLGGQFFGPGTRLTVL.

Only a few counts were recorded for this clone. The chain joins TRBV5-6 to TRBJ1-6; TRBD1 is a possible D gene (5 bases). Between the trimmed V and J ends, which lost 2 bases and 4 bases, there was a span of 10 bases. This CDR3 comprises 15 residues. Per the germline V gene, CDR1 is SGHDT and CDR2 is YYEEEE. The CDR3 DNA reads TGTGCCAGCAGCTTCGCGGGGGGGTATAATTCACCCCTCCACTTT. Residues: CASSFAGGYNSPLHF.

The chain uses TRBV10-3 and TRBJ2-1, with TRBD2 matching over 12 bases. Trimming took 7 bases from V and 9 from J; bases not matched to a gene: 10. This CDR3 is built from 15 residues. Germline V gene data show CDR1 as ENHRY and CDR2 as SYGVKD. The CDR3 DNA reads as TGTGCCATCAACCAAAGACTAGCGGGAGCGGGTGAGCAGTTCTTC. Amino acids: CAINQRLAGAGEQFF.

This chain connects TRBV9 to TRBJ1-1, with D unclear. Germline values: CDR1 SGDLS, CDR2 YYNGEE. V lost 5 bases to trimming and J lost 1 base, with 15 bases between them. This CDR3 is 15 amino acids long. The CDR3 DNA reads TGTGCCAGCAGTCAAAAGGCGGGCTCGAACACTGAAGCTTTCTTT. Amino acids: CASSQKAGSNTEAFF.

This clone was observed a few times. The V gene is TRBV7-2, the J gene TRBJ2-7, with 9 nucleotides matching TRBD1. V shed 5 bases, J shed 7 bases, and the junction held 9 bases outside the gene matches. Germline CDR1 reads SGHTA; CDR2 reads FQGNSA. CDR3 length: 14 amino acids. CDR3 coding DNA: TGTGCCAGCAGCCTAGGGACAGGGATGGGGGAGCAGTACTTC. It specifies CASSLGTGMGEQYF.